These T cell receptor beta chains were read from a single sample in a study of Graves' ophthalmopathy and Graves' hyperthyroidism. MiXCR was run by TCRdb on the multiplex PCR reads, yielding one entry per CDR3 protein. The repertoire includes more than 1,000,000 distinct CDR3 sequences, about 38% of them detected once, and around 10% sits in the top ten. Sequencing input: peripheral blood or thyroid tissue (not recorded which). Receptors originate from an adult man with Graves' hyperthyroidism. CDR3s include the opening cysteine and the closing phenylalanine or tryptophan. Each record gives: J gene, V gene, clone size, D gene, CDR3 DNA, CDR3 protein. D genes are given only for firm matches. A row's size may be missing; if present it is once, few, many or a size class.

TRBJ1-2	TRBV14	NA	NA	TGTGCCAGCAGCGCCAGAGGGACGGTCCAAAGCTACACCTTC	CASSARGTVQSYTF
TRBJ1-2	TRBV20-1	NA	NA	TGCAGTGCCAATGAGGGAGGAGCTAACTATGGCTACACCTTC	CSANEGGANYGYTF
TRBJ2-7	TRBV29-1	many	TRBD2	TGCAGCGTTGAAGTGGGCCGCGGGGGAAACCCCTACGAGCAGTACTTC	CSVEVGRGGNPYEQYF
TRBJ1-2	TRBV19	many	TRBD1	TGTGCCAGTAGTATCCTCGTCGGGACAGGCTATGGCTACACCTTC	CASSILVGTGYGYTF
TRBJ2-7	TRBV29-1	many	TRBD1	TGCAGCGTTGCTTTTTTGGACAGGGTTACGGAGCAGTACTTC	CSVAFLDRVTEQYF
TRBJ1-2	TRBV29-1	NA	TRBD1	TGCAGCGTTGACGGGACAGCACCCTATGGCTACACCTTC	CSVDGTAPYGYTF
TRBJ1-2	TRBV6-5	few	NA	TGTGCCAGCAAACGGACGGGTTATGGCTACACCTTC	CASKRTGYGYTF
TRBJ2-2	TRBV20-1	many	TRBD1	TGCAGTGCTAGCGGGACAGGGGTCACCGGGGAGCTGTTTTTT	CSASGTGVTGELFF
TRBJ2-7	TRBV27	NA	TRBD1	TGTGCCAGCAGTTTAGGGACAGGGCTCCACGAGCAGTACTTC	CASSLGTGLHEQYF
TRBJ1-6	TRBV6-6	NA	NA	TGTGCCAGCAGTTACCGACCAGTATATTCACCCCTCCACTTT	CASSYRPVYSPLHF
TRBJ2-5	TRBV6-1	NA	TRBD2	TGTGCCAGCAGTTCATTGACGGGAGGGTGGCAAGAGACCCAGTACTTC	CASSSLTGGWQETQYF
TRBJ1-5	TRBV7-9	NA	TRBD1	TGTGCCAGCAGCTTGTGGGGAGGGCAGGGGGAGCCCCAGCATTTT	CASSLWGGQGEPQHF
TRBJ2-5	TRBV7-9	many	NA	TGTGCCAGCAGCCGAACTACAGGGGGGGGGACGGAGACCCAGTACTTC	CASSRTTGGGTETQYF
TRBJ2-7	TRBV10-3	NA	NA	TGTGCCCCTAAGGACGGGACCTACGAGCAGTACTTC	CAPKDGTYEQYF
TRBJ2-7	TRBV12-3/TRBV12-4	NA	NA	TGTGCCAGCAGTGATGGACTTATCTACGAGCAGTACTTC	CASSDGLIYEQYF
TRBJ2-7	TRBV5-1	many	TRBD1	TGCGCCAGCAGCTTGGGACAGGGTCCCCACGAGCAGTACTTC	CASSLGQGPHEQYF
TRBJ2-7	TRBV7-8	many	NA	TGTGCCAGCAGCTTCGACGGGACACTAGCCTACGAGCAGTACTTC	CASSFDGTLAYEQYF
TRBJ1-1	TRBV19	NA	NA	TGTGCCACCAGGACTCTACCCTGGGGGGACACTGAAGCTTTCTTT	CATRTLPWGDTEAFF
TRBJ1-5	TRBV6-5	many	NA	TGTGCCAGCAGTGAGTATCAGCCCCAGCATTTT	CASSEYQPQHF
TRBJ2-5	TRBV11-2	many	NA	TGTGCCAGCAGCCCGAAGGGGGAATTGGTGGAGACCCAGTACTTC	CASSPKGELVETQYF
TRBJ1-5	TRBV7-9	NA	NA	TGTGCCAGCAGCTTTGGCAGGGGAAGGTACGAGCATTTT	CASSFGRGRYEHF
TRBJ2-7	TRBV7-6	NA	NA	TGTGTCAGCAGCTTCGGAGGGTTGTCCTACGAGCAGTACTTC	CVSSFGGLSYEQYF
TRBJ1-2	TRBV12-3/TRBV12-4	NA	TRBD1	TGTGCCAGCAGTCCCCCCCGTCGGGACAGGGATCCCTATGGCTACACCTTC	CASSPPRRDRDPYGYTF
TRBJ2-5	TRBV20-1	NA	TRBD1	TGCAGTGCCACGACAGGGCAACAAGAGACCCAGTACTTC	CSATTGQQETQYF
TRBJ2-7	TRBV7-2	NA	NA	TGTGCCAGCAGCTTAGACCGGACGCGGGGATCGACCTACGAGCAGTACTTC	CASSLDRTRGSTYEQYF
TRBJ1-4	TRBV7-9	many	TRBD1	TGTGCCAGCAGTTACGGACAGGGTAATGAAAAACTGTTTTTT	CASSYGQGNEKLFF
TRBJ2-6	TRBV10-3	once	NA	TGTGCCAGCAGCTACCAGGGGAGAGGGGCCAACGTCCTGACTTTC	CASSYQGRGANVLTF
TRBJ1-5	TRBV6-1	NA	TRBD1	TGTGCCAGCATTTGGACAGGGGGTTATAGCAATCAGCCCCAGCATTTT	CASIWTGGYSNQPQHF
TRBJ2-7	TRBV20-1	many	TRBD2	TGCAGTGCTCGTACTAGCGGGATCTTTTACGAGCAGTACTTC	CSARTSGIFYEQYF